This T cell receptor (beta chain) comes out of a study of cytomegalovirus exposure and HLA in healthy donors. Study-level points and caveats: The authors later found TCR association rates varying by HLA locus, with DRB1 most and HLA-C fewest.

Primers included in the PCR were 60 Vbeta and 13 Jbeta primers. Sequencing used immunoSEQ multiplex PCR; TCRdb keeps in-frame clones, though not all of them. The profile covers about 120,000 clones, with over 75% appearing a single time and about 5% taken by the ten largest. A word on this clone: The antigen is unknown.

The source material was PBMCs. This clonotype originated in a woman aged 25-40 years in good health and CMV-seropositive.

The CDR3 loop is CACPPRAQGIMSGSYNSPLHF. CDR3 DNA sequence: TGTGCCTGCCCACCCCGAGCACAGGGCATCATGTCAGGTTCCTATAATTCACCCCTCCACTTT. This rearrangement joins TRBV30 to TRBJ1-6; the D gene is possibly TRBD1 (6 bases). This CDR3 has 21 amino acids. Trimming removed 6 bases from V and 1 base from J, with 31 bases in between. The germline V gene encodes CDR1 GTSNPN and CDR2 SVGIG (reference sequence).